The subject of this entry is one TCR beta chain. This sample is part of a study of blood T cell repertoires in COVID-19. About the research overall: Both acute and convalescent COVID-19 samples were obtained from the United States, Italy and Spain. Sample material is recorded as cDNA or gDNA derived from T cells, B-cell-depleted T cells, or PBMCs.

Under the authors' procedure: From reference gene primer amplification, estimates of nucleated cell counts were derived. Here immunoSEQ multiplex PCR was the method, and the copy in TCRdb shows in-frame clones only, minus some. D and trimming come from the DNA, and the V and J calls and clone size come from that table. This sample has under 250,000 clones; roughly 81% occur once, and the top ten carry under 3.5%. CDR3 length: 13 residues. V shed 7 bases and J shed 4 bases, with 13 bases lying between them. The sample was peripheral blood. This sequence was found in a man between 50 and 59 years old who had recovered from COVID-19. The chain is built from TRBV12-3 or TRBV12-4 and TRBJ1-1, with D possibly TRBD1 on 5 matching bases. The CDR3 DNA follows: TGTGCCAGCACTTTCGGGGGTGGCACTGAAGCTTTCTTT. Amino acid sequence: CASTFGGGTEAFF.